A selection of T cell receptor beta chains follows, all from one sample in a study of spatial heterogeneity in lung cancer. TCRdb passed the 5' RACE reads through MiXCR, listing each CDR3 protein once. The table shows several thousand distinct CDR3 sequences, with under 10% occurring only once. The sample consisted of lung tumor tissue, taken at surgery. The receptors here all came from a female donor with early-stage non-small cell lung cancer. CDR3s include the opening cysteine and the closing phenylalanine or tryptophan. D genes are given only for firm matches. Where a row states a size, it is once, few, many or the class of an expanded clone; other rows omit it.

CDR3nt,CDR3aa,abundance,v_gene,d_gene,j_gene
TGCAGTGCCCCTACTAGCGGGGGGTACTTTGCGCAGTATTTT,CSAPTSGGYFAQYF,many,TRBV20-1,TRBD2,TRBJ2-3
TGCGCCAGTCAAGAGGGGAGAAGCTACGAGCAGTACTTC,CASQEGRSYEQYF,many,TRBV5-1,-,TRBJ2-7
TGTGCCAGCAGCTTAGGACAGGGCAACACTGAAGCTTTCTTT,CASSLGQGNTEAFF,many,TRBV7-9,TRBD1,TRBJ1-1
TGTGCCAGCAGCCTGGACAGGGTTACCGGGGAGCTGTTTTTT,CASSLDRVTGELFF,-,TRBV7-2,TRBD1,TRBJ2-2
TGTGCCACCGTAAAGACAGGGAGTTCTGAAGCTTTCTTT,CATVKTGSSEAFF,many,TRBV28,TRBD1,TRBJ1-1
TGTGCCAGCAGTCCTGGACTGCCCCGTCTGTTTTTT,CASSPGLPRLFF,medium-sized,TRBV28,-,TRBJ2-2
TGTGCCAGACCGGGACAGACTATTTACGAGCAGTACTTC,CARPGQTIYEQYF,many,TRBV2,TRBD1,TRBJ2-7
TGTGCCAGCAGCCAAGATCGGGGAGAGCGGGAAACAGAGACCCAGTACTTC,CASSQDRGERETETQYF,medium-sized,TRBV3-1,TRBD2,TRBJ2-5
TGTGCCAGCAGTTACAGTAGCAATCAGCCCCAGCATTTT,CASSYSSNQPQHF,medium-sized,TRBV6-5,-,TRBJ1-5
TGTGCCAGCAGTATAGGGGGCCGTGACGAGCAGTACTTC,CASSIGGRDEQYF,many,TRBV27,TRBD1,TRBJ2-7
TGTGCCATCAGCGGTCAGAGGGCTGGAAACACCATATATTTT,CAISGQRAGNTIYF,many,TRBV10-3,-,TRBJ1-3
TGTGCCAGCAATGACCGGGACAGGGGGAACACTGAAGCTCTCTTT,CASNDRDRGNTEALF,many,TRBV2,TRBD1,TRBJ1-1
TGCAGTGCTAGACCAGGTGGCACAGATACGCAGTATTTT,CSARPGGTDTQYF,once,TRBV20-1,-,TRBJ2-3
TGTGCCAGCAGCGCCACAGGGGGGAAGGGCTATGGCTACACCTTC,CASSATGGKGYGYTF,-,TRBV5-4,TRBD1,TRBJ1-2
TGTGCCAGCAGTTCACGCGGGGGTGATCAGCCCCAGCATTTT,CASSSRGGDQPQHF,many,TRBV6-5,-,TRBJ1-5
TGTGCCAGCAGTTGGGGTTTCTCGACGTTCTATGGCTACACCTTC,CASSWGFSTFYGYTF,medium-sized,TRBV28,-,TRBJ1-2
TGTGCCAGCAGTTCACGACAAGCTACGCAGTATTTT,CASSSRQATQYF,few,TRBV6-5,-,TRBJ2-3